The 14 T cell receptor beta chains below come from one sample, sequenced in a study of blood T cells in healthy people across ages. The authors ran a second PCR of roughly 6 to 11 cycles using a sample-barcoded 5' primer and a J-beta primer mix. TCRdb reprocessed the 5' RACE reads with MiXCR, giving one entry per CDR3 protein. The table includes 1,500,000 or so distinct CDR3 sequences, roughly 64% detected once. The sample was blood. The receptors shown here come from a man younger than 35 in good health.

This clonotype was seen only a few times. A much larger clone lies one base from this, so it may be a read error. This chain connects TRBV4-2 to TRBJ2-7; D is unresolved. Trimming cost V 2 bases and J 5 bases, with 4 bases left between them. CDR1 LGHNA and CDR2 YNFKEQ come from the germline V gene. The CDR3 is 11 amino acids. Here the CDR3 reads CASSQTHEQYF. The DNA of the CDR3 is TGTGCCAGCAGCCAAACCCACGAGCAGTACTTC.

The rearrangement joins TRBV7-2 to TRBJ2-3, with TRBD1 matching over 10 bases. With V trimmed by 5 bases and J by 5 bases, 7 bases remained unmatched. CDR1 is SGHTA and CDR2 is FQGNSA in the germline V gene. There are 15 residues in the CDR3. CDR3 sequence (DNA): TGTGCCAGCAGCCCGGGACAGGGGTACAAAGATACGCAGTATTTT. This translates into CASSPGQGYKDTQYF.

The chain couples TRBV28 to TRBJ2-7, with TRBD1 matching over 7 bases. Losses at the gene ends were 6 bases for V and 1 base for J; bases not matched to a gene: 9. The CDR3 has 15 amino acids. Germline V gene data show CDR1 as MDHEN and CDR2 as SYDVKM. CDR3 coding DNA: TGTGCCAGCAGGGCCGGGACAGTCCTATCCTACGAGCAGTACTTC. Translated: CASRAGTVLSYEQYF.

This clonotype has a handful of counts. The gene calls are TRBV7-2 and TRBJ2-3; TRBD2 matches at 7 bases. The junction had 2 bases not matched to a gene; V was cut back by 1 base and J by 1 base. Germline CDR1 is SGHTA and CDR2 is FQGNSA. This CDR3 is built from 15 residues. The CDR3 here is CASSLGRGGTDTQYF. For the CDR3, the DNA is TGTGCCAGCAGCTTAGGACGGGGGGGCACAGATACGCAGTATTTT. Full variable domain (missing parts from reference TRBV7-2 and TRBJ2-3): GAGVSQSPSNKVTEKGKDVELRCDPISGHTALYWYRQSLGQGLEFLIYFQGNSAPDKSGLPSDRFSAERTGGSVSTLTIQRTQQEDSAVYLCASSLGRGGTDTQYFGPGTRLTVL.

This CDR3 is CASSSPWSRTGGPGNEQFF. The CDR3 DNA sequence: TGTGCCAGCAGTTCCCCGTGGTCCAGGACGGGGGGGCCCGGAAATGAGCAGTTCTTC. The genes are TRBV28 and TRBJ2-1; 8 positions agree with TRBD2. V shed 4 bases, J shed 7 bases, and the junction held 21 bases outside the gene matches. The length of the CDR3 is 19 residues. Looked up from germline, CDR1 is MDHEN and CDR2 is SYDVKM.

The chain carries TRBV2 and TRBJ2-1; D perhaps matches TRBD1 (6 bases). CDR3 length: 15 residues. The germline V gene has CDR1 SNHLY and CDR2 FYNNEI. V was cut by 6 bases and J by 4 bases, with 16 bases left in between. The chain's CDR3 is CASRSPLGGYNEQFF. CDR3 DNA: TGTGCCAGCAGGTCACCGTTAGGGGGATACAATGAGCAGTTCTTC.

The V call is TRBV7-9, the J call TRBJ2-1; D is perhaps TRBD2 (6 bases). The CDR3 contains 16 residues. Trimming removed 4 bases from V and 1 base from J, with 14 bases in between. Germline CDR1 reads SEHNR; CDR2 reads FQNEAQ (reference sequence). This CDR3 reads CASSSDWRGSYNEQFF. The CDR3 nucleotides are TGTGCCAGCAGCTCCGACTGGCGGGGTTCCTACAATGAGCAGTTCTTC.

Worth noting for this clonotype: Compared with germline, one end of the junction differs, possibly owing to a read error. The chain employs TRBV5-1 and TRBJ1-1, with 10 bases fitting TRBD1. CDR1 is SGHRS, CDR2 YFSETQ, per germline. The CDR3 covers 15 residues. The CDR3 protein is CASEVTGGAGTEAFF. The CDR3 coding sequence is TGCGCCAGCGAGGTGACAGGGGGCGCGGGGACTGAGGCTTTCTTT.

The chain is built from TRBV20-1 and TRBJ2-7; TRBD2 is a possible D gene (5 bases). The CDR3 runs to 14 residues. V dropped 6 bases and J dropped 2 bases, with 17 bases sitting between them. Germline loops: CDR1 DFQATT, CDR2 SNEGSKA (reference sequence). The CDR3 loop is CSAQSTAEPYEQYF. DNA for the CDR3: TGCAGTGCACAAAGCACAGCGGAGCCCTACGAGCAGTACTTC.

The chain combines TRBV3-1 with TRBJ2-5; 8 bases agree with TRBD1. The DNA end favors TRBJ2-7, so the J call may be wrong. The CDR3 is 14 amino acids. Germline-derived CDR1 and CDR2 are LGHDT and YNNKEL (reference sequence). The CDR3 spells CASSTSDRAYEQYF. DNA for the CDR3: TGTGCCAGCAGCACCTCGGACAGGGCCTACGAGCAGTACTTC.

CDR3 in amino acids: CAIREDSQNIQYF. The CDR3, as DNA: TGTGCCATCCGCGAGGACAGCCAAAACATTCAGTACTTC. The rearrangement uses TRBV10-3 and TRBJ2-4, with D perhaps TRBD1 (6 bases). CDR1 and CDR2 from the germline V gene are ENHRY and SYGVKD. The germline V and J ends were trimmed by 8 bases and 5 bases, with 13 bases remaining between them. The CDR3 spans 13 residues.

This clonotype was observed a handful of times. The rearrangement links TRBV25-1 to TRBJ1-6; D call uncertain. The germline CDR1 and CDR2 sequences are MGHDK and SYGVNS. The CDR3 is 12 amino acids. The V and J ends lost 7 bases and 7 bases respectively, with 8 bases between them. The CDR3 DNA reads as TGTGCCAGCAAGAAGGCGAATTCACCCCTCCACTTT. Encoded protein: CASKKANSPLHF.

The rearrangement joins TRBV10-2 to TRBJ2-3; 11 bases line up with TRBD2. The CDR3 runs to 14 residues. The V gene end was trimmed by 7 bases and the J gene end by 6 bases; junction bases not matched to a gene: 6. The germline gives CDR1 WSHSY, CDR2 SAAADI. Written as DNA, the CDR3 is TGCGCCAGCAAGACTAGCGGGGTTGGGGATACGCAGTATTTT. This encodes CASKTSGVGDTQYF.

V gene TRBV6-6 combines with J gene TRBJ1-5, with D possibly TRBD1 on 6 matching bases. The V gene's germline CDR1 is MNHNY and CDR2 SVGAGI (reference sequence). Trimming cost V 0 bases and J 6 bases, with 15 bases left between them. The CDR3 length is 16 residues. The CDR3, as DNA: TGTGCCAGCAGTTACTCACTTGCACAGGGCGGTCAGCCCCAGCATTTT. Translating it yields CASSYSLAQGGQPQHF.